The 28 T cell receptor beta chains below come from one sample, sequenced in a study of T cell changes during pregnancy in multiple sclerosis (dated by TCRdb to about 2019). The library was made by the immunoSEQ multiplex PCR assay. Not all clones reach the TCRdb copy of this immuneACCESS table, which keeps in-frame sequences only. Checked studies attribute under half of the gap to unresolved V genes and leave the rest unexplained. Within this sample are over 100,000 clones, with 90% to 95% of them counted one time only. More than 1.5% of the sample belongs to the ten largest clones. The sequencing here drew on peripheral blood, taken in the third trimester of pregnancy. These receptors came from a female donor with multiple sclerosis, enrolled in a pregnancy study.

The chain carries TRBV5-4 and TRBJ1-1; 7 bases align to TRBD1. The ends lost 4 bases at V and 4 bases at J; junction bases unmatched: 10. This CDR3 is 15 amino acids long. CDR1 is SGHNT and CDR2 is YYREEE in the germline V gene (reference sequence). The CDR3 region is CASSPPQGRGTEAFF. The DNA for the CDR3 is TGTGCCAGCAGCCCCCCACAGGGGAGAGGCACTGAAGCTTTCTTT.

This clone was recorded a few times. J is TRBJ2-7 and V is TRBV7-2; TRBD2 matches 11 bases. CDR3 length equals 15 residues. The germline V gene has CDR1 SGHTA and CDR2 FQGNSA. V shed 1 base and J 7 bases; nucleotides not matched to a gene: 6. The DNA of the CDR3 is TGTGCCAGCAGCTTAGTACTAGCGGGAGCTAGAGAGCAGTACTTC. Translation: CASSLVLAGAREQYF.

V and J are TRBV28 and TRBJ1-2; tentatively, D is TRBD1 (5 bases). V lost 6 bases to trimming and J lost 0 bases, with 17 bases between them. The CDR3 runs 16 residues. Germline lookup yields CDR1 MDHEN and CDR2 SYDVKM. CDR3 amino acids: CASRVGLPGANYGYTF. CDR3 sequence (DNA): TGTGCCAGCAGGGTGGGACTTCCTGGGGCTAACTATGGCTACACCTTC.

This clone has just one count. This chain links TRBV7-2 with TRBJ1-2; TRBD1 agrees at 7 bases. With 2 bases clipped from V and 8 bases from J, the junction kept 11 bases outside the gene matches. The CDR3 runs 15 residues. Germline V gives CDR1 SGHTA, CDR2 FQGNSA. CDR3 bases: TGTGCCAGCAGCTTACCCCTTCGACAGGGCCGCGGCTACACCTTC. Translating it yields CASSLPLRQGRGYTF.

The V gene is TRBV10-3, the J gene TRBJ1-2; 7 bases map to TRBD1. The J segment lost 3 bases and the V segment lost 6 bases, leaving 4 bases of the junction unmatched. This CDR3 comprises 13 residues. CDR1 and CDR2 (germline): ENHRY, SYGVKD. The CDR3 sequence is CAISADRDYGYTF. In nucleotides, the CDR3 is TGTGCCATCAGCGCCGACAGGGACTATGGCTACACCTTC.

The J gene is TRBJ2-2, the V gene TRBV30; TRBD1 matches 8 bases. The CDR3 spans 14 residues. The germline V gene has CDR1 GTSNPN and CDR2 SVGIG (reference sequence). Germline trimming cut 4 bases from V and 6 bases from J; bases unmatched to any gene: 7. DNA for the CDR3: TGTGCCTGGAAACGGGACAGGAGGGCCGGGGAGCTGTTTTTT. This sequence encodes CAWKRDRRAGELFF.

V and J are TRBV5-4 and TRBJ2-1; tentatively, D is TRBD2 (5 bases). The CDR3 is made up of 13 amino acids. V dropped 6 bases and J dropped 8 bases, with 15 bases sitting between them. Germline V gene data show CDR1 as SGHNT and CDR2 as YYREEE (reference sequence). The CDR3 DNA reads TGTGCCAGCACGCCGGAGGATATGTATGAGCAGTTCTTC. It codes for CASTPEDMYEQFF. Using reference TRBV5-4 and TRBJ2-1 for the parts outside the CDR3, the full variable domain is ETGVTQSPTHLIKTRGQQVTLRCSSQSGHNTVSWYQQALGQGPQFIFQYYREEENGRGNFPPRFSGLQFPNYSSELNVNALELDDSALYLCASTPEDMYEQFFGPGTRLTVL.

The V call is TRBV4-2, the J call TRBJ2-1, with D possibly being TRBD1 (5 bases). CDR1 and CDR2 (germline): LGHNA, YNFKEQ. CDR3 length: 16 amino acids. V was shortened by 1 base and J by 6 bases, with 16 bases between the two germline ends. DNA of the CDR3: TGTGCCAGCAGCCAAGGACAGAATTCGGCTCCCAATGAGCAGTTCTTC. This encodes CASSQGQNSAPNEQFF.

The chain has TRBV9 and TRBJ2-1; TRBD2 aligns across 10 bases. Germline V CDR1 and CDR2: SGDLS, YYNGEE. The V and J ends lost 3 bases and 7 bases, in that order; junction bases with no gene match: 13. This CDR3 has 17 residues. The CDR3 nucleotides are TGTGCCAGCAGCGGCGGGGGGCTAGCGGGGGTTTGGAATGAGCAGTTCTTC. Protein product: CASSGGGLAGVWNEQFF.

The chain couples TRBV9 to TRBJ1-1; D is possibly TRBD1 (5 bases). Germline V CDR1 and CDR2: SGDLS, YYNGEE. CDR3 length: 13 amino acids. V gave up 7 bases and J gave up 5 bases, with 15 bases separating them. The CDR3 protein is CASSEGAMTEAFF. Here the CDR3 DNA reads TGTGCCAGCTCGGAAGGGGCCATGACTGAAGCTTTCTTT.

This chain links TRBV5-6 with TRBJ2-1, with 10 nucleotides matching TRBD2. V dropped 4 bases and J dropped 4; count of bases not matched to a gene: 5. The CDR3 is 15 residues long. Germline V gives CDR1 SGHDT, CDR2 YYEEEE. The CDR3 nucleotides read TGTGCCAGCAGCCCCATAGCGGGGGGTTACAATGAGCAGTTCTTC. This translates into CASSPIAGGYNEQFF.

V is TRBV14 and J is TRBJ2-3, with 13 bases that match TRBD2. V lost 3 bases and J lost 11; bases outside the gene matches: 11. The CDR3 consists of 16 residues. Germline V gene sequence: CDR1 SGHDN, CDR2 FVKESK. The CDR3 sequence: CASSHLTSGGSQKQYF. The CDR3 coding sequence is TGTGCCAGCAGCCATCTGACTAGCGGGGGGTCTCAGAAGCAGTATTTT. The full variable domain, its missing parts supplied by reference TRBV14 and TRBJ2-3, is EAGVTQFPSHSVIEKGQTVTLRCDPISGHDNLYWYRRVMGKEIKFLLHFVKESKQDESGMPNNRFLAERTGGTYSTLKVQPAELEDSGVYFCASSHLTSGGSQKQYFGPGTRLTVL.

The chain employs TRBV9 and TRBJ2-1, with TRBD2 identical over 9 bases. Germline CDR1 SGDLS, CDR2 YYNGEE. V was pared by 0 bases and J by 5 bases, with 3 bases of the junction left unmatched. The CDR3 loop spans 15 amino acids. The DNA of the CDR3 is TGTGCCAGCAGCGTAGATTTAGCGGGAGACAATGAGCAGTTCTTC. It translates to CASSVDLAGDNEQFF.

The V call is TRBV6-1, the J call TRBJ1-1; 9 positions agree with TRBD1. This CDR3 has 15 amino acids. Germline V gene data show CDR1 as MNHNS and CDR2 as SASEGT. Trimming at V came to 4 bases and at J to 4 bases, leaving 7 bases not matched to a gene. The CDR3 coding sequence is TGTGCCAGCAGTGCCCGACAGGGGGGAGGCACTGAAGCTTTCTTT. Translation gives CASSARQGGGTEAFF.

The chain employs TRBV18 and TRBJ2-1; TRBD1 matches 10 bases. The V and J ends lost 4 bases and 6 bases, in that order; junction bases with no gene match: 6. Germline-derived CDR1 and CDR2 are KGHSH and LQKENI. This CDR3 spans 15 amino acids. The CDR3 spells CASSQEGTGVNEQFF. The CDR3 DNA is TGTGCCAGCTCACAAGAGGGGACAGGGGTCAATGAGCAGTTCTTC.

The CDR3 DNA reads TGTGCCAGCTCGCTGCTTTGGGACAAGTCCTACAATGAGCAGTTCTTC. Translation gives CASSLLWDKSYNEQFF. This chain links TRBV13 with TRBJ2-1, with D maybe TRBD1 (6 bases). V lost 8 bases, J lost 1 base, and 18 bases lay in between. The CDR3 runs 16 residues. Germline values: CDR1 PRHDT, CDR2 FYEKMQ (reference sequence).

V usage is TRBV7-8 and J usage is TRBJ1-2; D gene ambiguous. The CDR3 has 14 amino acids. CDR1 and CDR2 from the germline V gene are SGHVS and FQNEAQ. The V and J ends lost 1 base and 8 bases respectively, with 14 bases between them. CDR3: CASSLGSPLSGYTF. For the CDR3, the DNA is TGTGCCAGCAGCTTAGGCAGTCCCTTGTCCGGCTACACCTTC.

The gene calls are TRBV15 and TRBJ1-1; TRBD1 might be the D (5 bases). Looked up from germline, CDR1 is LNHNV and CDR2 is YYDKDF (reference sequence). This CDR3 has 17 amino acids. With 4 bases removed from V and 1 base from J, the gap between germline ends came to 19 bases. CDR3 DNA: TGTGCCACCAGCATTTACCAGAGGACAACGGCGAACACTGAAGCTTTCTTT. Residues: CATSIYQRTTANTEAFF.

CDR3 residues: CASSTGTGYEAFF. DNA for the CDR3: TGTGCCAGCTCAACAGGGACAGGTTATGAAGCTTTCTTT. The chain is built from TRBV18 and TRBJ1-1; 8 bases are a match to TRBD1. The V segment lost 5 bases and the J segment 7 bases; nucleotides outside the gene matches: 6. The CDR3 runs to 13 residues. In germline, CDR1 is KGHSH, CDR2 LQKENI.

The V call is TRBV28, the J call TRBJ2-7; 10 bases map to TRBD1. Germline CDR1 and CDR2: MDHEN and SYDVKM. CDR3 size: 15 residues. Trimming cost V 4 bases and J 5 bases; bases outside gene matches: 8. The CDR3: CASSSFFGTGDEQYF. CDR3 in DNA: TGTGCCAGCAGTTCTTTTTTCGGGACAGGGGACGAGCAGTACTTC.

The chain recombines TRBV28 with TRBJ1-5, with TRBD1 as a possible D gene (6 bases). CDR3 length: 15 residues. Trimming removed 4 bases at V and 5 bases at J, with 15 bases between. Germline loops: CDR1 MDHEN, CDR2 SYDVKM. The CDR3, as DNA: TGTGCCAGCAGTTCCCGGGGGAGGGGGGATCAGCCCCAGCATTTT. This encodes CASSSRGRGDQPQHF.

The rearrangement uses TRBV19 and TRBJ1-4; possible D gene TRBD1, 5 bases. This CDR3 comprises 15 residues. Per germline, CDR1 LNHDA and CDR2 SQIVND (reference sequence). V shed 2 bases and J shed 0 bases, with 7 bases lying between them. The CDR3 protein is CASSITGATNEKLFF. CDR3 sequence (DNA): TGTGCCAGTAGTATAACAGGAGCAACTAATGAAAAACTGTTTTTT.

V is TRBV30 and J is TRBJ2-1; 7 positions agree with TRBD2. The CDR3 sequence is 15 residues long. With 4 bases clipped from V and 1 base from J, the junction kept 7 bases outside the gene matches. CDR1 is GTSNPN and CDR2 is SVGIG in the germline V gene (reference sequence). The DNA for the CDR3 is TGTGCCTGGAAAGTAACTAGCGAGTCCTACAATGAGCAGTTCTTC. This encodes CAWKVTSESYNEQFF.

This clone was observed once. V and J are TRBV28 and TRBJ2-6; 8 bases map to TRBD2. This CDR3 is 17 amino acids long. Trimming removed 1 base from V and 4 bases from J; junction bases left unmatched: 6. The germline V gene encodes CDR1 MDHEN and CDR2 SYDVKM. The CDR3 sequence: CASSLSRGAQGANVLTF. The DNA for the CDR3 is TGTGCCAGCAGTTTATCGCGGGGGGCCCAGGGGGCCAACGTCCTGACTTTC. Full variable domain (remainder filled in from reference TRBV28 and TRBJ2-6): DVKVTQSSRYLVKRTGEKVFLECVQDMDHENMFWYRQDPGLGLRLIYFSYDVKMKEKGDIPEGYSVSREKKERFSLILESASTNQTSMYLCASSLSRGAQGANVLTFGAGSRLTVL.

This chain connects TRBV7-8 to TRBJ1-5; the match to TRBD1 covers 7 bases. This CDR3 is 15 amino acids long. Germline CDR1 reads SGHVS; CDR2 reads FQNEAQ. The trim removed 1 base at V and 7 bases at J, leaving 7 bases unmatched. In DNA form, the CDR3 reads TGTGCCAGCAGCTTAGGCCGGGACAGTAGACAGCCCCAGCATTTT. This translates into CASSLGRDSRQPQHF. The whole variable domain, remainder taken from reference TRBV7-8 and TRBJ1-5, is GAGVSQSPRYKVAKRGQDVALRCDPISGHVSLFWYQQALGQGPEFLTYFQNEAQLDKSGLPSDRFFAERPEGSVSTLKIQRTQQEDSAVYLCASSLGRDSRQPQHFGDGTRLSIL.

V is TRBV9 and J is TRBJ2-3; D gene unclear. Between the trimmed V and J ends, which lost 0 bases and 1 base, there was a span of 3 bases. This CDR3 contains 13 residues. The germline V gene has CDR1 SGDLS and CDR2 YYNGEE. CDR3 DNA: TGTGCCAGCAGCGTAGCCGGCACAGATACGCAGTATTTT. This translates into CASSVAGTDTQYF.

J is TRBJ2-1 and V is TRBV13; TRBD2 agrees at 10 bases. Germline loops: CDR1 PRHDT, CDR2 FYEKMQ (reference sequence). The J segment lost 15 bases and the V segment lost 5 bases, leaving 13 bases of the junction unmatched. This CDR3 region has 14 residues. The CDR3 region has the DNA TGTGCCAGCAGCCACGGACTAGCGGCCGGTGCGGGGTTCTTC. Translated, it gives CASSHGLAAGAGFF.

The V and J genes are TRBV5-6 and TRBJ1-2; no clear D. The germline gives CDR1 SGHDT, CDR2 YYEEEE. The ends were cut back, 5 bases at V and 8 bases at J, with 16 bases in the middle. The CDR3 has 13 residues. CDR3 coding DNA: TGTGCCAGCAGAATAAGTCCGGTGCGGGGCTACACCTTC. As protein: CASRISPVRGYTF.